The 9 T cell receptor beta chains below all came from one sample that was sequenced in a study of T cell responses to AZD1222 COVID-19 vaccine. Produced via immunoSEQ multiplex PCR; TCRdb's table is partial and in-frame only. Of 120,000 or so clones in the sample, 80% to 90% are singletons; the top ten hold approximately 8%. Source: peripheral blood, taken on day 0 of AZD1222 vaccination. Every receptor here comes from an adult in good health.

This clone was recorded only once. The chain has TRBV6-5 and TRBJ1-5; unclear D gene. The CDR3 length is 15 residues. V lost 6 bases and J lost 0, with 12 bases in between. Germline V gene sequence: CDR1 MNHEY, CDR2 SVGAGI. CDR3 sequence: CASRGSRNSNQPQHF. The DNA for the CDR3 is TGTGCCAGCAGAGGCTCCAGAAATAGCAATCAGCCCCAGCATTTT.

V usage is TRBV5-4 and J usage is TRBJ2-1, with 10 bases fitting TRBD2. The CDR3 loop spans 18 amino acids. Germline trimming cut 5 bases from V and 10 bases from J; bases unmatched to any gene: 21. Germline V lookup: CDR1 SGHNT, CDR2 YYREEE (reference sequence). The CDR3 DNA is TGTGCCAGCAGGCCAGGGGCCGCTAGCGGGAGAATACAATGGGAGCAGTTCTTC. As protein: CASRPGAASGRIQWEQFF.

The chain uses TRBV6-6 and TRBJ1-3, with a weak D call TRBD1 (6 bases). V lost 0 bases, J lost 0 bases, and 9 bases lay in between. Germline V CDR1 and CDR2: MNHNY, SVGAGI (reference sequence). The CDR3 sequence is 16 residues long. The CDR3 region is CASSYSDRNSGNTIYF. CDR3 sequence (DNA): TGTGCCAGCAGTTACTCGGACAGAAACTCTGGAAACACCATATATTTT.

The chain's CDR3 is CASSVGGPVYNEQFF. CDR3 in DNA: TGTGCCAGCAGCGTGGGGGGGCCAGTATACAATGAGCAGTTCTTC. The V and J genes are TRBV3-1 (or the pseudogene TRBV3-2) and TRBJ2-1; D possibly corresponds to TRBD2 (7 bases). The CDR3 runs to 15 residues. Germline lookup yields CDR1 LGHDT and CDR2 YNNKEL (reference sequence). Trimming took off 5 bases at V and 4 bases at J, with 15 bases between the two ends.

The V gene is TRBV18, the J gene TRBJ1-6, with 9 bases lining up with TRBD1. Trimming removed 3 bases from V and 9 bases from J; junction bases left unmatched: 3. CDR3 size: 14 residues. Germline CDR1 KGHSH, CDR2 LQKENI. CDR3: CASSPGQGLSPLHF. In DNA form, the CDR3 reads TGTGCCAGCTCACCCGGACAGGGGCTTTCACCCCTCCACTTT. The variable domain in full, with the rest retrieved from reference TRBV18 and TRBJ1-6, is NAGVMQNPRHLVRRRGQEARLRCSPMKGHSHVYWYRQLPEEGLKFMVYLQKENIIDESGMPKERFSAEFPKEGPSILRIQQVVRGDSAAYFCASSPGQGLSPLHFGNGTRLTVT.

The chain employs TRBV9 and TRBJ2-5; D may correspond to TRBD1 or TRBD2 (5 bases each). CDR1 SGDLS and CDR2 YYNGEE come from the germline V gene. V was trimmed by 4 bases and J by 5 bases, leaving 15 bases between them. CDR3 length equals 14 residues. The CDR3 nucleotides are TGTGCCAGCAGCCCGGGACCACCGTCGGAGACCCAGTACTTC. This codes for CASSPGPPSETQYF.

The V and J genes are TRBV11-3 and TRBJ2-1, with D perhaps TRBD1 or TRBD2 (5 bases each). CDR1 and CDR2 from the germline V gene are SGHNT and YENEEA. Trimming removed 6 bases from V and 2 bases from J, with 17 bases in between. The CDR3 runs to 16 residues. This CDR3 reads CASSTLGTPTYNEQFF. The CDR3, as DNA: TGTGCCAGCAGTACTCTCGGGACGCCGACCTACAATGAGCAGTTCTTC.

The V and J genes are TRBV18 and TRBJ2-7; 12 nucleotides agree with TRBD2. With 0 bases clipped from V and 4 bases from J, the junction kept 7 bases outside the gene matches. Germline CDR1 is KGHSH and CDR2 is LQKENI. The CDR3 has 17 residues. Here the CDR3 reads CASSPPASGGARYEQYF. In nucleotides, the CDR3 is TGTGCCAGCTCACCACCGGCTAGCGGGGGGGCACGGTACGAGCAGTACTTC.

The chain combines TRBV6-5 with TRBJ1-5; possible D gene TRBD1, 6 bases. V lost 6 bases and J 6 bases, leaving 9 bases between the germline ends. CDR1 is MNHEY and CDR2 is SVGAGI in the germline V gene. This CDR3 comprises 12 residues. In nucleotides, the CDR3 is TGTGCCAGCAGAACAGGGATTCAGCCCCAGCATTTT. Translating it yields CASRTGIQPQHF.